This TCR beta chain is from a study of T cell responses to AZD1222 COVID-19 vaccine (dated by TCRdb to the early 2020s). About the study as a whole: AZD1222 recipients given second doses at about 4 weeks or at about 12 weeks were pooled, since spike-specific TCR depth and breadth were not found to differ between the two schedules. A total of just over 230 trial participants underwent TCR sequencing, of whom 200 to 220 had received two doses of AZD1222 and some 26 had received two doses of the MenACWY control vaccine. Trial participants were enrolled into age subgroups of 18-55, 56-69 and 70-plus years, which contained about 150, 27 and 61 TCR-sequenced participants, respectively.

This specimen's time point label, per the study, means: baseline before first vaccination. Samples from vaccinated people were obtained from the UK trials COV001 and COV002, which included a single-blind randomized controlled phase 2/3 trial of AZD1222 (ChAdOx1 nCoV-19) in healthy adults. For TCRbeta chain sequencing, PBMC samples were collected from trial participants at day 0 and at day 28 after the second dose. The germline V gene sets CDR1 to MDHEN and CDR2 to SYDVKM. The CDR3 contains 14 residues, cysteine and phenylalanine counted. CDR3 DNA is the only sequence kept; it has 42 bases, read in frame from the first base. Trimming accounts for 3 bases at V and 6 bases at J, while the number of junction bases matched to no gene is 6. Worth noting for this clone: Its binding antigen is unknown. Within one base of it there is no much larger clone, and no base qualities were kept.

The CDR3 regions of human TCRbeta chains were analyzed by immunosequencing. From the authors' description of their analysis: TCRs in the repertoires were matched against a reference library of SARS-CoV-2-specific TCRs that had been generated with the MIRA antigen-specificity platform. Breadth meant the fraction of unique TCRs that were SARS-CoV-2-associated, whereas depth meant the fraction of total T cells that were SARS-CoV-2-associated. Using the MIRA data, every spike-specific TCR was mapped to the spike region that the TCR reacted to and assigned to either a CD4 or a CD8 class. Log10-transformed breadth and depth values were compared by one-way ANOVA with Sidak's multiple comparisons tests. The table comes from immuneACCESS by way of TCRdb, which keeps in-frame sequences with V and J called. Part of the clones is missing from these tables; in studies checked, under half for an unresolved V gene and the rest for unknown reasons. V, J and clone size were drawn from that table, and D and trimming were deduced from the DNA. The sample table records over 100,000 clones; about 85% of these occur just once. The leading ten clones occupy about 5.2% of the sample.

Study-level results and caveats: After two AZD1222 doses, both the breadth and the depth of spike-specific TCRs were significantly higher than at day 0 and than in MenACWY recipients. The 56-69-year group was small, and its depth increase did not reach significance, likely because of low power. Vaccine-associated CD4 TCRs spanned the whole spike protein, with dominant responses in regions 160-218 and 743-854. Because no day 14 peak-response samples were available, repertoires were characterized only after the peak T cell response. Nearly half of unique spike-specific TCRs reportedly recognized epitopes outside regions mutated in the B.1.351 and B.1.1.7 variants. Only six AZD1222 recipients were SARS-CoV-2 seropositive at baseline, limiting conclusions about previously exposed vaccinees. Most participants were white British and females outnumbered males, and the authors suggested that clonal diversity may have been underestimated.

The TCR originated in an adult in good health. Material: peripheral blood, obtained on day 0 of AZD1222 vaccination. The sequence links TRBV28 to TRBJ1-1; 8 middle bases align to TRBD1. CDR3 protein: CASSFLGQGAEAFF. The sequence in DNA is TGTGCCAGCAGTTTTCTAGGACAGGGAGCTGAAGCTTTCTTT.